This is a list of T cell receptor beta chains from one sample in a study of CD8 T cells in ankylosing spondylitis. TCRdb passed the 5' RACE reads through MiXCR, listing each CDR3 protein once. Among hundreds of thousands of distinct CDR3 sequences listed, 17% were seen once. Sequenced input: blood, either unsorted or a sorted T cell fraction (not recorded which). The receptors come from a male donor with ankylosing spondylitis. The CDR3 runs from the conserved cysteine through the conserved F or W. Fields, in order: J gene, D gene, V gene, clone size, CDR3 DNA, CDR3 protein. A D gene is named only where the DNA matches it firmly. Rows may omit the clone size; those that give it use once, few, many or a size class.

j_gene: TRBJ2-6
d_gene: .
v_gene: TRBV27
abundance: few
CDR3nt: TGTGCCAGCAGTTTAAGGTTCGGGGTGACAGGACCGATCCGGGCCAACGTCCTGACTTTC
CDR3aa: CASSLRFGVTGPIRANVLTF

j_gene: TRBJ2-1
d_gene: TRBD1
v_gene: TRBV6-1
abundance: .
CDR3nt: TGTGCCAGCAGGAGGGGACAGGGGGCGGGTGAGCAGTTCTTC
CDR3aa: CASRRGQGAGEQFF

j_gene: TRBJ1-1
d_gene: .
v_gene: TRBV7-9
abundance: .
CDR3nt: TGTGCCAGCTCCCTACGACAGGAGAACACTGAAGCTTTCTTT
CDR3aa: CASSLRQENTEAFF

j_gene: TRBJ2-7
d_gene: TRBD2
v_gene: TRBV12-3/TRBV12-4
abundance: few
CDR3nt: TGTGCCAGCTCCGGGGGGGGTCCTGGCCACGAGCAGTACTTC
CDR3aa: CASSGGGPGHEQYF

j_gene: TRBJ2-7
d_gene: .
v_gene: TRBV12-5
abundance: .
CDR3nt: TGTGCTAGTGGTTTGGGTTCCGGGAACCACGAGCAGTACTTC
CDR3aa: CASGLGSGNHEQYF

j_gene: TRBJ2-3
d_gene: .
v_gene: TRBV5-1
abundance: few
CDR3nt: TGCGCCAGCAGCCCGACACCGAGGGATACGCAGTATTTT
CDR3aa: CASSPTPRDTQYF

j_gene: TRBJ2-4
d_gene: TRBD2
v_gene: TRBV4-1
abundance: .
CDR3nt: TGCGCCAGCAGCCAAGAAAGGGAAGCGGGGGGCGAAAAAAATCTAGCCAAAAACATTCAGTACTTC
CDR3aa: CASSQEREAGGEKNLAKNIQYF

j_gene: TRBJ1-1
d_gene: .
v_gene: TRBV6-1
abundance: .
CDR3nt: TGTGCCAGTAGTCGCTTGGGGCTGAACACTGAAGCTTTCTTT
CDR3aa: CASSRLGLNTEAFF

j_gene: TRBJ2-2
d_gene: TRBD2
v_gene: TRBV3-1
abundance: few
CDR3nt: TGTGCCAGCAGCCAAACGAGGGGGGGACTAGCGAACACCGGGGAGCTGTTTTTT
CDR3aa: CASSQTRGGLANTGELFF

j_gene: TRBJ2-7
d_gene: TRBD1
v_gene: TRBV28
abundance: .
CDR3nt: TGTGCCAGCTTACAGGGGACCTCCTACGAGCAGTACTTC
CDR3aa: CASLQGTSYEQYF

j_gene: TRBJ1-1
d_gene: .
v_gene: TRBV29-1
abundance: few
CDR3nt: TGCAGCGGTCGGCCCCAGGGAGCTCCTGAAGCTTTCTTT
CDR3aa: CSGRPQGAPEAFF

j_gene: TRBJ1-2
d_gene: .
v_gene: TRBV27
abundance: few
CDR3nt: TGTGCCAGCAGAAATGGGGACCCCCTCTATGGCTACACCTTC
CDR3aa: CASRNGDPLYGYTF

j_gene: TRBJ2-1
d_gene: TRBD2
v_gene: TRBV10-2
abundance: .
CDR3nt: TGCGCCAGCACCCGACTAGCCGCCGGGCGGGAGCAGTTCTTC
CDR3aa: CASTRLAAGREQFF

j_gene: TRBJ2-7
d_gene: .
v_gene: TRBV10-3
abundance: .
CDR3nt: TGTGCCATCAGTGAGGTCGTGAAGGCGAGCTCCTACGAGCAGTACTTC
CDR3aa: CAISEVVKASSYEQYF

j_gene: TRBJ2-2
d_gene: .
v_gene: TRBV6-2/TRBV6-3
abundance: few
CDR3nt: TGTGCCAGCACAGTTACTTTAGGGGGGCCCACCGGGGAGCTGTTTTTT
CDR3aa: CASTVTLGGPTGELFF

j_gene: TRBJ2-7
d_gene: .
v_gene: TRBV10-3
abundance: .
CDR3nt: TGTGCCATCAGTGAACGACCGGCGGGGTTCGGGTACGAGCAGTACTTC
CDR3aa: CAISERPAGFGYEQYF

j_gene: TRBJ1-1
d_gene: .
v_gene: TRBV29-1
abundance: many
CDR3nt: TGCAGCGGGGGCAGTAGCACTGAAGCTTTCTTT
CDR3aa: CSGGSSTEAFF

j_gene: TRBJ1-4
d_gene: .
v_gene: TRBV20-1
abundance: few
CDR3nt: TGCAGTGCAGGGGGGGGTGAAGAAAAACTGTTTTTT
CDR3aa: CSAGGGEEKLFF

j_gene: TRBJ2-7
d_gene: TRBD1
v_gene: TRBV29-1
abundance: .
CDR3nt: TGCAGCGTGGGCGAGGACAGGTTTACCTACGAGCAGTACTTC
CDR3aa: CSVGEDRFTYEQYF

j_gene: TRBJ2-5
d_gene: TRBD1
v_gene: TRBV5-1
abundance: few
CDR3nt: TGCGCCAGCAGCTTGGGGGGACAGGGAACAAGAGAGACCCAGTACTTC
CDR3aa: CASSLGGQGTRETQYF

j_gene: TRBJ2-1
d_gene: .
v_gene: TRBV25-1
abundance: few
CDR3nt: TGTGCCAGCAGTGGCCCGAGAGGGGGGGATGAGCAGTTCTTC
CDR3aa: CASSGPRGGDEQFF

j_gene: TRBJ1-6
d_gene: TRBD1
v_gene: TRBV7-2
abundance: .
CDR3nt: TGTGCCAGCAGCTTATGGACAGGGAGGTCCTATAATTCACCCCTCCACTTT
CDR3aa: CASSLWTGRSYNSPLHF

j_gene: TRBJ1-6
d_gene: TRBD1
v_gene: TRBV10-3
abundance: few
CDR3nt: TGTGCCATCAGCGGGACAGGGAAGAATTCACCCCTCCACTTT
CDR3aa: CAISGTGKNSPLHF

j_gene: TRBJ2-2
d_gene: TRBD2
v_gene: TRBV12-3/TRBV12-4
abundance: many
CDR3nt: TGTGCCAGCAGTCCCTCACGACTAGCGGGAGACACCGGGGAGCTGTTTTTT
CDR3aa: CASSPSRLAGDTGELFF

j_gene: TRBJ1-3
d_gene: .
v_gene: TRBV5-1
abundance: many
CDR3nt: TGCGCCAGCAGCTTGGGACAGTCTGGAAACACCATATATTTT
CDR3aa: CASSLGQSGNTIYF

j_gene: TRBJ1-1
d_gene: TRBD1
v_gene: TRBV20-1
abundance: few
CDR3nt: TGCAGTGCTCCCGGGACAGGGGGTGTGAACACTGAAGCTTTCTTT
CDR3aa: CSAPGTGGVNTEAFF

j_gene: TRBJ1-1
d_gene: .
v_gene: TRBV6-1
abundance: few
CDR3nt: TGTGCCAGCAGTGAAGCGCTTCGGGGTTTCCTGAACAAGGCCGGCACTGAAGCTTTCTTT
CDR3aa: CASSEALRGFLNKAGTEAFF

j_gene: TRBJ1-6
d_gene: TRBD1
v_gene: TRBV4-1
abundance: .
CDR3nt: TGCGCCAGCAGCCAAGGGGACAGGTCCTTATCACCCCTCCACTTT
CDR3aa: CASSQGDRSLSPLHF

j_gene: TRBJ2-1
d_gene: .
v_gene: TRBV20-1
abundance: many
CDR3nt: TGCAGCCAAGAGGGACTTTCCAATGAGCAGTTCTTC
CDR3aa: CSQEGLSNEQFF

j_gene: TRBJ1-2
d_gene: .
v_gene: TRBV7-9
abundance: .
CDR3nt: TGTGCCAGCAGCTTACAGGGACTTTCTAACTATGGCTACACCTTC
CDR3aa: CASSLQGLSNYGYTF

j_gene: TRBJ2-5
d_gene: .
v_gene: TRBV2
abundance: .
CDR3nt: TGTGCCAGCAGTGAAACAGCTTACCAAGAGACCCAGTACTTC
CDR3aa: CASSETAYQETQYF

j_gene: TRBJ2-7
d_gene: .
v_gene: TRBV11-2
abundance: few
CDR3nt: TGTGCCAGCAGCAACTTATTATCCTACGAGCAGTACTTC
CDR3aa: CASSNLLSYEQYF

j_gene: TRBJ2-5
d_gene: .
v_gene: TRBV2
abundance: .
CDR3nt: TGTGCCAGGAAGGCTAGCAGACAAGAGACCCAGTACTTC
CDR3aa: CARKASRQETQYF

j_gene: TRBJ1-2
d_gene: .
v_gene: TRBV3-1
abundance: .
CDR3nt: TGTGCCAGCAGCCCCTTCGGGGGACGGAGCTATGGCTACACCTTC
CDR3aa: CASSPFGGRSYGYTF

j_gene: TRBJ2-3
d_gene: TRBD1
v_gene: TRBV7-2
abundance: .
CDR3nt: TGTGCCAGCAGCTTTGGACAGGGGAGGAATACGCAGTATTTT
CDR3aa: CASSFGQGRNTQYF

j_gene: TRBJ1-1
d_gene: .
v_gene: TRBV12-3/TRBV12-4
abundance: few
CDR3nt: TGTGCCAGCAGCGGGTCTGGGCGGAAGAACACTGAAGCTTTCTTT
CDR3aa: CASSGSGRKNTEAFF

j_gene: TRBJ2-1
d_gene: .
v_gene: TRBV5-1
abundance: many
CDR3nt: TGCGCCAGCAGCAACGGCATTTACAATGAGCAGTTCTTC
CDR3aa: CASSNGIYNEQFF

j_gene: TRBJ2-3
d_gene: .
v_gene: TRBV11-2
abundance: .
CDR3nt: TGTGCCAGCAGCTTAGAGTTTAGTAGCACAGATACGCAGTATTTT
CDR3aa: CASSLEFSSTDTQYF

j_gene: TRBJ2-3
d_gene: .
v_gene: TRBV5-1
abundance: many
CDR3nt: TGCGCCAGCAGCTTGGGCAGGGCCCACACAGATACGCAGTATTTT
CDR3aa: CASSLGRAHTDTQYF

j_gene: TRBJ2-1
d_gene: TRBD1
v_gene: TRBV25-1
abundance: few
CDR3nt: TGTGCCAGCGGGTCACGACAGGGAAATGAGCAGTTCTTC
CDR3aa: CASGSRQGNEQFF

j_gene: TRBJ2-1
d_gene: .
v_gene: TRBV4-1
abundance: .
CDR3nt: TGCGCCAGCAGCCAAGGGGGGCAGAACTACAATGAGCAGTTCTTC
CDR3aa: CASSQGGQNYNEQFF

j_gene: TRBJ1-5
d_gene: .
v_gene: TRBV2
abundance: few
CDR3nt: TGTGCCAGCAGCGAAAACAGGGTTAATCAGCCCCAGCATTTT
CDR3aa: CASSENRVNQPQHF

j_gene: TRBJ2-4
d_gene: .
v_gene: TRBV5-1
abundance: few
CDR3nt: TGCGCCAGCAGCTTGGACACTATAGCCAAAAACATTCAGTACTTC
CDR3aa: CASSLDTIAKNIQYF

j_gene: TRBJ2-7
d_gene: TRBD2
v_gene: TRBV10-3
abundance: .
CDR3nt: TGTGCCATCAGTGACGGGACTAGCTCCCACGAGCAGTACTTC
CDR3aa: CAISDGTSSHEQYF

j_gene: TRBJ2-1
d_gene: TRBD2
v_gene: TRBV24-1
abundance: .
CDR3nt: TGTGCCACCAGTGATCCGGGACTAGCGGGAGTGAGGAATGAGCAGTTCTTC
CDR3aa: CATSDPGLAGVRNEQFF

j_gene: TRBJ2-3
d_gene: TRBD2
v_gene: TRBV6-2/TRBV6-3
abundance: .
CDR3nt: TGTGCCAGCAGTGACCGACCGGGACTAGCGGGGAGCACAGATACGCAGTATTTT
CDR3aa: CASSDRPGLAGSTDTQYF

j_gene: TRBJ1-3
d_gene: TRBD1
v_gene: TRBV3-1
abundance: few
CDR3nt: TGTGCCAGCAGCCCCGCACAGGGGGTTGGAAACACCATATATTTT
CDR3aa: CASSPAQGVGNTIYF

j_gene: TRBJ2-7
d_gene: .
v_gene: TRBV20-1
abundance: .
CDR3nt: TGCAGTGCTTTACAGCACTACGAGCAGTACTTC
CDR3aa: CSALQHYEQYF

j_gene: TRBJ1-1
d_gene: .
v_gene: TRBV29-1
abundance: few
CDR3nt: TGCAGCGCCTCGACAGCGAACTCTGAAGCTTTCTTT
CDR3aa: CSASTANSEAFF

j_gene: TRBJ2-3
d_gene: .
v_gene: TRBV3-1
abundance: few
CDR3nt: TGTGCCAGCAGCCAAGCTCCGACAGATACGCAGTATTTT
CDR3aa: CASSQAPTDTQYF